This T cell receptor (beta chain) is drawn from a study of blood T cell repertoires in COVID-19. Study context: From T cells, B-cell-depleted T cells, or PBMCs came the material, which was cDNA or gDNA.

Original analysis: Amplifying reference gene primers gave estimates of nucleated cell counts. This table comes from immunoSEQ multiplex PCR, and its TCRdb copy is limited to in-frame clones, with some not included. Clone size and the V and J calls come from that table; the DNA yielded D and trimming. Of approximately 120,000 clones detected, 60% to 80% appear once; the ten largest clones hold around 6%. The V end lost 7 bases, the J end lost 1 base, and 16 bases lay between the germline ends. CDR3 length equals 15 residues. Germline V gene sequence: CDR1 LNHDA, CDR2 SQIVND (reference sequence). The Seattle site enrolled patients during active infection and followed them longitudinally.

The material sequenced was peripheral blood. The sequence came from a man at least 80 years old with COVID-19, enrolled during active disease. The chain recombines TRBV19 with TRBJ1-1; a weak D match, TRBD1 (6 bases). The CDR3 region has the DNA TGTGCCAGTATTTCCCGTGGACAGACGAACACTGAAGCTTTCTTT. Residues: CASISRGQTNTEAFF.